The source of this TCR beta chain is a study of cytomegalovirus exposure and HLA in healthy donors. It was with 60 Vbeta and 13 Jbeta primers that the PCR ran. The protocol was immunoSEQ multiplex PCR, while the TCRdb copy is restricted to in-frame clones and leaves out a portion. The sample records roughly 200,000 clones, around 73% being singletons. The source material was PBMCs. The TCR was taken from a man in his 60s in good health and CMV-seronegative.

The CDR3 protein is CSVAGSGDSENEAFF. The CDR3 bases are TGCAGCGTTGCCGGCTCGGGGGACTCGGAGAATGAAGCTTTCTTT. This chain joins TRBV29-1 and TRBJ1-1, with D tentatively TRBD1 (5 bases). The germline V gene has CDR1 SQVTM and CDR2 ANQGSEA. The CDR3 contains 15 residues. V lost 4 bases, J lost 7 bases, and 22 bases lay in between.